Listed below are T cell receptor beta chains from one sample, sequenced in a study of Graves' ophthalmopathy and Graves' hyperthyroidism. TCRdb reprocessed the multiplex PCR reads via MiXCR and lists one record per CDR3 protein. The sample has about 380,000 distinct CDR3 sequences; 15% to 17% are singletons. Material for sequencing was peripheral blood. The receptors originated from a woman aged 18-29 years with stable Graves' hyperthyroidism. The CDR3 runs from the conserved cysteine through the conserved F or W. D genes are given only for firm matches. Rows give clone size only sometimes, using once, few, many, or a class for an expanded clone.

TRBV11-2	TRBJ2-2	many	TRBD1	TGTGCCAGCAGCTTTCGGAGACAGGGCGGAACCGGGGAGCTGTTTTTT	CASSFRRQGGTGELFF
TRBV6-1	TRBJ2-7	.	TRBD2	TGTGCCAGCACCAAAGTTGGCGGGGGGGCCACCGAGCAGTACTTC	CASTKVGGGATEQYF
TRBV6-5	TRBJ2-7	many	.	TGTGCCAGCAGTTTACAGGGAGTCGACGAGCAGTACTTC	CASSLQGVDEQYF
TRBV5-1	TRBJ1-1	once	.	TGCGCCAGCAGCACCTCACGGGGGGGCACTGAAGCTTTCTTT	CASSTSRGGTEAFF
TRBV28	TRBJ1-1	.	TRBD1	TGTGCCAGCAGTACACAGGGGGCGCAGACCGGCACTGAAGCTTTCTTT	CASSTQGAQTGTEAFF
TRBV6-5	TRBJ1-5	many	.	TGTGCCAGCAGTTTACGCAGGGGATCGGATAGCAATCAGCCCCAGCATTTT	CASSLRRGSDSNQPQHF
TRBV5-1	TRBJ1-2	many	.	TGCGCCAGCAGCTTGAGACCGGGGGATGGCTATGGCTACACCTTC	CASSLRPGDGYGYTF
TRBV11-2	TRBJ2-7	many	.	TGTGCCAGCAGCTTAGGGGGGCCCGGTTTGGACGAGCAGTACTTC	CASSLGGPGLDEQYF
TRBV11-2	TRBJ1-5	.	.	TGTGCCAGCAGCGCGTGGGGAGTTGGCGGGAATCAGCCCCAGCATTTT	CASSAWGVGGNQPQHF
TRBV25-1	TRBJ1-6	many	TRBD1	TGTGCCAGCAGTTGGGACAGGGATAATTCACCCCTCCACTTT	CASSWDRDNSPLHF
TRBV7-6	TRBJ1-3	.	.	TGTGCCAGCATCTTAAGGGGTTCTTCTGGAAACACCATATATTTT	CASILRGSSGNTIYF
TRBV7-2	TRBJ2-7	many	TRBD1	TGTGCCAGCAGCCGAGACAGGGGAGCCGAGCAGTACTTC	CASSRDRGAEQYF
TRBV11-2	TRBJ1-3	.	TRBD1	TGTGCCAGCAGCCCCTCACCTCAGGGGGATCTTAAAAACACCATATATTTT	CASSPSPQGDLKNTIYF
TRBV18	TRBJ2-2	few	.	TGTGCCAGCTCACCCGGACCCTCTGGGGGGGAGCTGTTTTTT	CASSPGPSGGELFF
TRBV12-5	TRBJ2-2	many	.	TGTGCTAGTGGTTTGCTGTCCTCCTTAATCAAATCCGGGACAACCACCGGGGAGCTGTTTTTT	CASGLLSSLIKSGTTTGELFF
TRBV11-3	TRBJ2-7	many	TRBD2	TGTGCCAGCAGCCTACACCTCTTCTCGCGGGGGGGATCTGTCTACGAGCAGTACTTC	CASSLHLFSRGGSVYEQYF
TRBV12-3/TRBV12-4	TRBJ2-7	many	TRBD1	TGTGCCAGCAGTCCAGGGACAGGGGTGACCTACGAGCAGTACTTC	CASSPGTGVTYEQYF
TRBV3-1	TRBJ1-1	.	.	TGTGCCAGCAGCCAAGCGCCGACAGGTATGGGGAACACTGAAGCTTTCTTT	CASSQAPTGMGNTEAFF
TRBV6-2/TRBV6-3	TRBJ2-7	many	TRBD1	TGTGCCAGCAGTGACCGGACAGGGGGCTTCTACGAGCAGTACTTC	CASSDRTGGFYEQYF
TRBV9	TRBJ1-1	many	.	TGTGCCAGCAGCGTAGGAGGGTTCGAAACCACTGAAGCTTTCTTT	CASSVGGFETTEAFF
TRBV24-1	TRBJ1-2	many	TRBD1	TGTGCCACCAGTCCGGGACAGCTGTCATCTAACTATGGCTACACCTTC	CATSPGQLSSNYGYTF
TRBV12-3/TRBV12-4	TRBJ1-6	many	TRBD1	TGTGCCAGCAGTTTCACAGGGGATCATAATTCACCCCTCCACTTT	CASSFTGDHNSPLHF
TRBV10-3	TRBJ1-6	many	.	TGTGCCATCAGTGAGTCGGGTGGGGGCGATTCACCCCTCCACTTT	CAISESGGGDSPLHF